These 5 T cell receptor beta chains were sequenced from one sample in a study of cytomegalovirus exposure and HLA in healthy donors. Primers for the PCR totalled 60 Vbeta and 13 Jbeta. Assay used: immunoSEQ multiplex PCR; TCRdb lists only in-frame clones, some missing. The sample carries 130,000 to 150,000 clones, 60% to 85% recorded once. Sequencing used PBMCs. The receptors come from a man aged 40-49 years in good health and CMV-seropositive.

The chain combines TRBV9 with TRBJ1-2; D uncertain. Germline V gives CDR1 SGDLS, CDR2 YYNGEE. V lost 4 bases to trimming and J lost 2 bases, with 9 bases between them. CDR3 length equals 13 residues. CDR3 protein: CASSMGGNYGYTF. As DNA, the CDR3 is TGTGCCAGCAGCATGGGAGGGAACTATGGCTACACCTTC.

CDR3 coding DNA: TGTGCCAGCAGTGAAGTTTCGACGGGGGGGACAAACGAGCAGTACTTC. Translated, it gives CASSEVSTGGTNEQYF. J is TRBJ2-7 and V is TRBV6-1; 8 nucleotides align to TRBD2. V was pared by 1 base and J by 5 bases, with 10 bases of the junction left unmatched. This CDR3 comprises 16 residues. CDR1 is MNHNS, CDR2 SASEGT, per germline.

V is TRBV2 and J is TRBJ2-5; 8 bases match TRBD1. CDR1 SNHLY and CDR2 FYNNEI come from the germline V gene. The CDR3 has 15 amino acids. J was trimmed by 3 bases and V by 4 bases; bases with no gene match: 7. The DNA of the CDR3 is TGTGCCAGCAGTGGAGCAGGGGGCCTTGAAGAGACCCAGTACTTC. This codes for CASSGAGGLEETQYF.

This sequence joins TRBV7-2 and TRBJ1-5; 10 bases are a match to TRBD1. Trimming removed 4 bases from V and 2 bases from J; junction bases left unmatched: 5. The CDR3 covers 16 residues. Germline assignment: CDR1 SGHTA and CDR2 FQGNSA. The CDR3 sequence is CASSYDRGRGNQPQHF. The DNA of the CDR3 is TGTGCCAGCAGCTACGACAGGGGGCGGGGCAATCAGCCCCAGCATTTT.

The chain is built from TRBV5-1 and TRBJ2-2; unclear D gene. Trimming stripped 4 bases from V and 3 bases from J, with 16 bases between. The CDR3 has 16 residues. CDR1 and CDR2 (germline): SGHRS, YFSETQ. CDR3 DNA sequence: TGCGCCAGCAGCCTAAATGGGCAGGTGCACACCGGGGAGCTGTTTTTT. Translated, it gives CASSLNGQVHTGELFF.